Listed here are 22 T cell receptor beta chains from one sample, sequenced in a study of CD8+CD57+ T cells in acquired aplastic anemia. It was genomic DNA that served as the template for profiling TCR beta VDJ and CDR3. TCRdb called the reads again in MiXCR, with one record for every CDR3 protein. The table has about 210,000 distinct CDR3 sequences, approximately 60% seen once. Sequences were obtained from sorted CD4+, CD8+, or CD8+CD57+ T cells (not recorded which) from PBMCs. The receptors shown here come from a human donor in good health.

V and J are TRBV19 and TRBJ1-1; no clear D. The V gene's germline CDR1 is LNHDA and CDR2 SQIVND (reference sequence). This CDR3 is 13 amino acids long. Trimming removed 6 bases from V and 0 bases from J, with 8 bases in between. CDR3 sequence: CASRDPLNTEAFF. CDR3 coding DNA: TGTGCCAGTAGGGATCCACTGAACACTGAAGCTTTCTTT.

The V and J genes are TRBV2 and TRBJ2-6, with D perhaps TRBD1 or TRBD2 (5 bases each). Trimming took off 2 bases at V and 4 bases at J, with 9 bases between the two ends. CDR3 length: 15 residues. Germline V gives CDR1 SNHLY, CDR2 FYNNEI. The CDR3 here is CASSEPGQGANVLTF. In nucleotides, the CDR3 is TGTGCCAGCAGTGAACCGGGGCAAGGGGCCAACGTCCTGACTTTC.

In nucleotides, the CDR3 is TGTGCCAGCAGCCACGGGTCCGAGCAGTACTTC. It translates to CASSHGSEQYF. V gene TRBV6-2 or TRBV6-3 combines with J gene TRBJ2-7; no reliable D call. This CDR3 is 11 amino acids long. Germline V CDR1 and CDR2: MNHEY, SVGEGT. V lost 6 bases to trimming and J lost 6 bases, with 9 bases between them.

The V gene is TRBV7-9, the J gene TRBJ2-3; 7 nucleotides agree with TRBD2. Germline CDR1 reads SEHNR; CDR2 reads FQNEAQ (reference sequence). The V segment lost 1 base and the J segment 7 bases; nucleotides outside the gene matches: 8. The CDR3 covers 15 residues. DNA of the CDR3: TGTGCCAGCAGCTTAGTAGCGGGCGGGGGAAATACGCAGTATTTT. Encoded protein: CASSLVAGGGNTQYF.

This CDR3 is CASSHADKPTEAFF. CDR3 sequence (DNA): TGTGCCAGCAGCCATGCGGACAAGCCCACTGAAGCTTTCTTT. This chain joins TRBV12-3 or TRBV12-4 and TRBJ1-1, with D maybe TRBD1 (5 bases). Trimming took off 6 bases at V and 4 bases at J, with 15 bases between the two ends. The length of the CDR3 is 14 residues.

The genes are TRBV27 and TRBJ1-5, with D possibly matching TRBD1 (5 bases). The germline gives CDR1 MNHEY, CDR2 SMNVEV (reference sequence). Trimming removed 5 bases from V and 7 bases from J, with 15 bases in between. This CDR3 contains 14 residues. The CDR3 DNA sequence: TGTGCCAGCAGTCCCGGGGGGACGAACCAGCCCCAGCATTTT. The encoded protein is CASSPGGTNQPQHF.

This clonotype was seen repeatedly, ten times or more. This chain uses TRBV7-8 with TRBJ2-1, with TRBD2 matching over 12 bases. CDR1 and CDR2 from the germline V gene are SGHVS and FQNEAQ. The V and J ends lost 0 bases and 0 bases, in that order; junction bases with no gene match: 12. The CDR3 contains 21 residues. Here the CDR3 reads CASSLASSGLAGRTSYNEQFF. The CDR3 bases are TGTGCCAGCAGCTTAGCTTCCTCAGGACTAGCGGGAAGAACCTCCTACAATGAGCAGTTCTTC.

The V gene is TRBV10-3, the J gene TRBJ2-3, with D perhaps matching TRBD2 (5 bases). Germline V lookup: CDR1 ENHRY, CDR2 SYGVKD. V gave up 10 bases and J gave up 0 bases, with 14 bases separating them. The CDR3 is 14 amino acids. The CDR3 nucleotides are TGTGCCAGACCCGGGGAGTTTAGCACAGATACGCAGTATTTT. This sequence encodes CARPGEFSTDTQYF.

This clonotype was recorded a few times. The J gene is TRBJ2-6, the V gene TRBV2; D uncertain. This CDR3 has 15 residues. Trimming took 6 bases from V and 0 from J, leaving 9 bases between them. Germline CDR1 SNHLY, CDR2 FYNNEI. The CDR3 loop is CASRPESSGANVLTF. Written as DNA, the CDR3 is TGTGCCAGCAGGCCCGAGAGCTCTGGGGCCAACGTCCTGACTTTC.

J is TRBJ1-2 and V is TRBV20-1; tentatively, D is TRBD1 (5 bases). Germline V gene data show CDR1 as DFQATT and CDR2 as SNEGSKA (reference sequence). Trimming pared 2 bases from V and 6 bases from J, leaving 19 bases between. The CDR3 has 15 amino acids. The CDR3 coding sequence is TGCAGTGCTAGACCCGGGGCGGGGTTGAGGGATGGCTACACCTTC. It codes for CSARPGAGLRDGYTF.

This clonotype has more than one count but fewer than ten. For the CDR3, the DNA is TGCAGCGTACTAACCCCCCTACCCTACAGGGAAGCTTTCTTT. The encoded protein is CSVLTPLPYREAFF. The V gene is TRBV29-1, the J gene TRBJ1-1, with D perhaps matching TRBD1 (5 bases). V was shortened by 6 bases and J by 8 bases, with 22 bases between the two germline ends. CDR3 length: 14 amino acids. Germline-derived CDR1 and CDR2 are SQVTM and ANQGSEA.

The chain is built from TRBV10-1 and TRBJ2-5, with 8 nucleotides matching TRBD2. This CDR3 region has 15 residues. Germline trimming cut 10 bases from V and 8 bases from J; bases unmatched to any gene: 18. Germline V lookup: CDR1 WNHNN, CDR2 SYGVQD (reference sequence). In nucleotides, the CDR3 is TGCGCCACCCTAACCAGCCCGGGACTAGAAAGAACCCAGTACTTC. Its translation: CATLTSPGLERTQYF.

The rearrangement joins TRBV2 to TRBJ2-5; a weak D match, TRBD2 (7 bases). CDR3 length: 18 amino acids. The germline V gene has CDR1 SNHLY and CDR2 FYNNEI. Trimming took off 2 bases at V and 7 bases at J, with 26 bases between the two ends. The CDR3 DNA follows: TGTGCCAGCAGTGAATGGGGGGGCGAGAGACGGCCCGGAGGGACCCAGTACTTC. Translation gives CASSEWGGERRPGGTQYF.

This sequence joins TRBV10-1 and TRBJ1-1; D may be TRBD1 (5 bases). CDR1 and CDR2 from the germline V gene are WNHNN and SYGVQD (reference sequence). The CDR3 sequence is 13 residues long. V lost 6 bases and J lost 4, with 12 bases in between. CDR3 protein: CASSRDAFTEAFF. The CDR3 nucleotides read TGCGCCAGCAGCCGGGACGCCTTCACTGAAGCTTTCTTT.

The chain has TRBV6-1 and TRBJ1-2, with TRBD1 identical over 8 bases. V lost 3 bases, J lost 5 bases, and 11 bases stayed unmatched. Germline V gene lookup returns CDR1 MNHNS and CDR2 SASEGT. The CDR3 spans 16 residues. The CDR3 loop is CASSEGAGGLRYGYTF. The CDR3 DNA reads as TGTGCCAGCAGTGAGGGGGCAGGGGGCCTCAGGTATGGCTACACCTTC.

This clonotype occurred many times. J is TRBJ2-1 and V is TRBV5-5; D call uncertain. The CDR3 is made up of 13 amino acids. The germline V and J ends were trimmed by 4 bases and 3 bases, with 8 bases remaining between them. Germline loops: CDR1 SGHKS, CDR2 YYEKEE (reference sequence). The CDR3 reads CASSHDIYNEQFF. The CDR3 region has the DNA TGTGCCAGCAGCCACGACATCTACAATGAGCAGTTCTTC.

The chain's CDR3 is CATSDPGGTDTQYF. As DNA, the CDR3 is TGTGCCACCAGTGATCCCGGGGGCACAGATACGCAGTATTTT. The chain couples TRBV24-1 to TRBJ2-3; a weak D match, TRBD2 (5 bases). The V gene's germline CDR1 is KGHDR and CDR2 SFDVKD. Trimming left V 3 bases short and J 1 base short, with 7 bases between. The CDR3 sequence is 14 residues long.

The chain carries TRBV9 and TRBJ1-6; 7 bases are a match to TRBD1. The CDR3 covers 15 residues. Germline V CDR1 and CDR2: SGDLS, YYNGEE. J lost 8 bases, V lost 0 bases, and 5 bases had no gene match. The CDR3 DNA is TGTGCCAGCAGCGTAGACAGGGGAGGGGATTCACCCCTCCACTTT. This gives the protein CASSVDRGGDSPLHF.

The chain uses TRBV28 and TRBJ1-5; a possible D gene is TRBD1 (6 bases). The germline gives CDR1 MDHEN, CDR2 SYDVKM. V dropped 3 bases and J dropped 6 bases, with 12 bases sitting between them. This CDR3 is built from 14 residues. In nucleotides, the CDR3 is TGTGCCAGCAGTTTCGGGGGGCTGAGTCAGCCCCAGCATTTT. Encoded protein: CASSFGGLSQPQHF.

This sequence joins TRBV7-3 and TRBJ2-7, with TRBD1 matching 7 bases. The V segment lost 2 bases and the J segment 1 base; nucleotides outside the gene matches: 8. The CDR3 totals 16 residues. Germline lookup yields CDR1 SGHTA and CDR2 FQGTGA. The CDR3 sequence: CASSLVYRGASYEQYF. The CDR3 DNA follows: TGTGCCAGCAGCTTAGTATACAGGGGCGCATCCTACGAGCAGTACTTC.

To note about this clonotype: The junction shows a germline mismatch at one end, possibly a read error. CDR3 loop: CASRSGTSSPGANVLTF. CDR3 nucleotide sequence: TGTGCCAGCAGATCCGGGACATCAAGCCCTGGGGCGAACGTCCTGACTTTC. The rearrangement joins TRBV7-9 to TRBJ2-6; TRBD1 might be the D (6 bases). Germline V lookup: CDR1 SEHNR, CDR2 FQNEAQ (reference sequence). The CDR3 sequence is 17 residues long.

The chain carries TRBV9 and TRBJ2-5; no clear D. Germline V gene sequence: CDR1 SGDLS, CDR2 YYNGEE. This CDR3 region has 12 residues. Trimming pared 5 bases from V and 4 bases from J, leaving 9 bases between. The CDR3 loop reads CASSGDRETQYF. As DNA, the CDR3 is TGTGCCAGCAGTGGAGATAGAGAGACCCAGTACTTC.